This entry concerns a single T cell receptor (beta chain). V lost 0 bases and J lost 4, with 12 bases in between. The CDR3 consists of 15 residues. Germline CDR1 SGHNT, CDR2 YENEEA. The data are from a study of blood T cell repertoires in COVID-19. Whole-study context: Samples came from the United States, Italy and Spain, spanning acute and convalescent COVID-19.

Methods used by the authors: Reference gene primer amplification gave nucleated cell count estimates. Sequencing used immunoSEQ multiplex PCR; TCRdb keeps in-frame clones, though not all of them. Clonal size and the V and J genes are those of that table, whereas D and trimming came from the DNA. The sample has approximately 130,000 clones; around nine tenths are singletons. The receptor's source is a woman in her fifties or sixties with acute or convalescent COVID-19. Sequenced: peripheral blood. V is TRBV11-3 and J is TRBJ1-2, with D hard to call. CDR3 DNA: TGTGCCAGCAGCTTAGATCTGGGAGACCTCTATGGCTACACCTTC. Translating gives CASSLDLGDLYGYTF.